This record covers a single T cell receptor (beta chain). This sample was taken from a study of blood T cell repertoires in COVID-19. Study context: Acute and convalescent COVID-19 specimens originated in the United States, Italy and Spain.

The CDR3 extends over 15 amino acids. Unmatched junction bases numbered 6, after V lost 6 bases and J lost 1 base. Per germline, CDR1 SGHTA and CDR2 FQGNSA. Participant-given clinical history determined each cohort assignment. Repertoires were generated with immunoSEQ multiplex PCR, while TCRdb's copy carries only in-frame clones and drops some. This table holds 200,000 to 250,000 clones, approximately 82% found once. The clonotype was recovered from a man aged 35 to 55 who had recovered from COVID-19. The chain combines TRBV7-2 with TRBJ2-5; 9 bases map to TRBD2. Material: PBMCs or T cells enriched from blood (not recorded which). The CDR3 nucleotides read TGTGCCAGCAGGACGGCGGGGGGGTCCCAAGAGACCCAGTACTTC. Its protein is CASRTAGGSQETQYF.